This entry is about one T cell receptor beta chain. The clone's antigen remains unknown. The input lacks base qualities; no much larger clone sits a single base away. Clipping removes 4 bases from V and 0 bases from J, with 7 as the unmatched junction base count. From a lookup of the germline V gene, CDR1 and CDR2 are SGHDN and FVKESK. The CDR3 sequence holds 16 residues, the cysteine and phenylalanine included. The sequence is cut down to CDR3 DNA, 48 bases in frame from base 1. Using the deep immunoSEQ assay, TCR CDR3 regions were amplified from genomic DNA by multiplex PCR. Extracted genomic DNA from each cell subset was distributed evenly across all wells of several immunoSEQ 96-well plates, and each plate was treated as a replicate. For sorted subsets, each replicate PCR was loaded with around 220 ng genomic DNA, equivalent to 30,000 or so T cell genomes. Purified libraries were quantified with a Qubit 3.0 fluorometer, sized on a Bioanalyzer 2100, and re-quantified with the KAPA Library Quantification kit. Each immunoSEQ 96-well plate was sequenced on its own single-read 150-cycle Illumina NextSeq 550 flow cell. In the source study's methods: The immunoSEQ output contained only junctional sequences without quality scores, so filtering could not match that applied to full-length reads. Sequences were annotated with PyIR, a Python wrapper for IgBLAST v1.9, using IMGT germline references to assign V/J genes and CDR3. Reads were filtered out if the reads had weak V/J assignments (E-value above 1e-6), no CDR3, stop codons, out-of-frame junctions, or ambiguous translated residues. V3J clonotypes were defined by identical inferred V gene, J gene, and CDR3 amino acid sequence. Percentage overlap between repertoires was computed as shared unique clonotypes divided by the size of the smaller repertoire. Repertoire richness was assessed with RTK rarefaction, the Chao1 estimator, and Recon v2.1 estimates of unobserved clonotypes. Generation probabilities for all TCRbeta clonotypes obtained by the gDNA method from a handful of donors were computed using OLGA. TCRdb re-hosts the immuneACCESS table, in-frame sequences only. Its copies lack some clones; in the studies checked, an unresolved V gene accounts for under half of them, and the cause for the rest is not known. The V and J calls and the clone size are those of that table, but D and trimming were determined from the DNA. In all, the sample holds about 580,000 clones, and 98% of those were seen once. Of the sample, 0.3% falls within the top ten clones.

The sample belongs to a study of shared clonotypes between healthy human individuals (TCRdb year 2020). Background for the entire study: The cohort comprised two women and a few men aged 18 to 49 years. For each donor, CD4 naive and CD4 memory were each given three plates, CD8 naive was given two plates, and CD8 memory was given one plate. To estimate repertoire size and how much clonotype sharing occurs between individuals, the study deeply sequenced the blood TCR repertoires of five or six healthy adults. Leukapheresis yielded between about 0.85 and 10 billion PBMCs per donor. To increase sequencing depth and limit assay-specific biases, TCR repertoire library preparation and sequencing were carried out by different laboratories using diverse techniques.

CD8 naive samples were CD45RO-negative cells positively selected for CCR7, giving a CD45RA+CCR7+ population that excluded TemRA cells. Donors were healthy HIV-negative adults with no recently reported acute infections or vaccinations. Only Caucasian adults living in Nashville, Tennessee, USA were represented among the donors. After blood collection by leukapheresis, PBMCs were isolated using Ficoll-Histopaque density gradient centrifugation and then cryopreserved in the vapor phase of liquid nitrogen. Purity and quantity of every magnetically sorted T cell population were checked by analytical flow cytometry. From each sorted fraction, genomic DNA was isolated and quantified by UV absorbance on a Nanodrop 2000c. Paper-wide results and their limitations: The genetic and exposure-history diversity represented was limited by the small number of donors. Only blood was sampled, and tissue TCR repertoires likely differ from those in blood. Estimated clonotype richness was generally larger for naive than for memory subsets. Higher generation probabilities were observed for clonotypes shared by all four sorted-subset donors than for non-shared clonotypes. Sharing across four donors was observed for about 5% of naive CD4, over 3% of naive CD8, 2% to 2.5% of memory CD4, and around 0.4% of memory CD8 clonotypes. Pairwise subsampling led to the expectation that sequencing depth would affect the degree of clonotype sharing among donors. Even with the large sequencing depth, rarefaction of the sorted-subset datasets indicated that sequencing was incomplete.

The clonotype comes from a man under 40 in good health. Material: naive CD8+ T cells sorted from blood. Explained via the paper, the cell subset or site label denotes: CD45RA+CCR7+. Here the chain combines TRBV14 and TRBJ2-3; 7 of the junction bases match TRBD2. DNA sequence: TGTGCCAGCAGCCTGTGGCACGGGGGGAGCACAGATACGCAGTATTTT. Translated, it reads CASSLWHGGSTDTQYF.